The TCR beta chain under discussion was sequenced for a study of blood T cell repertoires in COVID-19. Study-wide background: There were acute and convalescent COVID-19 samples, and they came from the United States, Italy and Spain. T cells, B-cell-depleted T cells, or PBMCs supplied cDNA or gDNA.

V shed 6 bases and J shed 8 bases, with 19 bases lying between them. The CDR3 has 14 amino acids. The V gene's germline CDR1 is SGHTA and CDR2 FQGNSA. In this sample, this clone turned up once. In the source study's methods: Estimation of nucleated cell counts relied on the amplification of reference gene primers. TCRdb's table, derived via immunoSEQ multiplex PCR, lists solely in-frame clones and lacks some. V, J and clone size are taken as reported in that table, and D and trimming were inferred from the DNA itself. The table has some 80,000 clones, 79% seen once. The origin of this receptor is a woman older than 75 with active or convalescent COVID-19. V usage is TRBV7-2 and J usage is TRBJ1-1; tentative D call: TRBD1 (6 bases). Sequenced input: peripheral blood. CDR3 protein: CASRILGGAGEAFF. CDR3 coding DNA: TGTGCCAGCAGGATACTTGGGGGGGCAGGGGAAGCTTTCTTT. Full variable domain (missing parts from reference TRBV7-2 and TRBJ1-1): GAGVSQSPSNKVTEKGKDVELRCDPISGHTALYWYRQSLGQGLEFLIYFQGNSAPDKSGLPSDRFSAERTGGSVSTLTIQRTQQEDSAVYLCASRILGGAGEAFFGQGTRLTVV.